A single sample gave rise to the 15 T cell receptor beta chains below, sequenced in a study of technical replicates of blood from a few donors. Here immunoSEQ multiplex PCR was the method, and the copy in TCRdb shows in-frame clones only, minus some. The sample has about 60,000 clones, more than 85% seen once; the top ten hold around 4%. The source material was PBMCs. Source of these receptors: a human donor in good health. Some clones in this sample may be carry-over from other donors' samples.

The V call is TRBV7-9, the J call TRBJ2-6; D not resolved. The germline V gene encodes CDR1 SEHNR and CDR2 FQNEAQ (reference sequence). The CDR3 is 14 residues long. V gave up 4 bases and J gave up 0 bases, with 4 bases separating them. In nucleotides, the CDR3 is TGTGCCAGCAGCTCGAGCTCTGGGGCCAACGTCCTGACTTTC. This sequence encodes CASSSSSGANVLTF. Combining the CDR3 with reference TRBV7-9 and TRBJ2-6 gives the whole variable domain DTGVSQNPRHKITKRGQNVTFRCDPISEHNRLYWYRQTLGQGPEFLTYFQNEAQLEKSRLLSDRFSAERPKGSFSTLEIQRTEQGDSAMYLCASSSSSGANVLTFGAGSRLTVL.

V gene TRBV30 combines with J gene TRBJ1-5; D is unresolved. The CDR3 loop spans 13 amino acids. Trimming shortened V by 2 bases and J by 5 bases, and 10 bases separated the two germline ends. Germline loops: CDR1 GTSNPN, CDR2 SVGIG (reference sequence). The CDR3 nucleotides read TGTGCCTGGAGTCGAGGAGGAGATCAGCCCCAGCATTTT. Residues: CAWSRGGDQPQHF. Using reference TRBV30 and TRBJ1-5 for the parts outside the CDR3, the full variable domain is SQTIHQWPATLVQPVGSPLSLECTVEGTSNPNLYWYRQAAGRGLQLLFYSVGIGQISSEVPQNLSASRPQDRQFILSSKKLLLSDSGFYLCAWSRGGDQPQHFGDGTRLSIL.

The V and J genes are TRBV7-9 and TRBJ1-2, with a possible D match to TRBD1 (6 bases). Trimming pared 3 bases from V and 4 bases from J, leaving 15 bases between. The CDR3 covers 15 residues. Germline V gives CDR1 SEHNR, CDR2 FQNEAQ (reference sequence). Here the CDR3 DNA reads TGTGCCAGCAGCTTCTCGGGGGGCGCAGGCTATGGCTACACCTTC. Residues: CASSFSGGAGYGYTF.

The V and J genes are TRBV7-2 and TRBJ1-5; 8 nucleotides align to TRBD1. CDR1 is SGHTA and CDR2 is FQGNSA in the germline V gene. V was clipped by 4 bases and J by 6 bases; unmatched bases: 5. This CDR3 comprises 14 residues. CDR3 residues: CASSWTGLTQPQHF. The CDR3 DNA sequence: TGTGCCAGCAGCTGGACAGGGCTCACTCAGCCCCAGCATTTT.

The chain recombines TRBV10-3 with TRBJ2-7, with D possibly matching TRBD2 (6 bases). Germline CDR1 and CDR2: ENHRY and SYGVKD. Trimming took off 3 bases at V and 3 bases at J, with 15 bases between the two ends. The CDR3 contains 15 residues. CDR3 DNA sequence: TGTGCCATCAGTGATTCGGGGGACCCAAACTACGAGCAGTACTTC. Encoded protein: CAISDSGDPNYEQYF.

This chain connects TRBV14 to TRBJ2-5, with D maybe TRBD2 (5 bases). Trimming stripped 3 bases from V and 4 bases from J, with 15 bases between. The CDR3 consists of 15 residues. The germline gives CDR1 SGHDN, CDR2 FVKESK. The CDR3: CASSHEGVLGETQYF. The CDR3 DNA reads as TGTGCCAGCAGCCACGAGGGAGTTTTAGGAGAGACCCAGTACTTC.

The V and J genes are TRBV27 and TRBJ1-5; 8 positions agree with TRBD1. J lost 3 bases, V lost 3 bases, and 4 bases had no gene match. Germline V gene lookup returns CDR1 MNHEY and CDR2 SMNVEV (reference sequence). The CDR3 sequence is 15 residues long. DNA of the CDR3: TGTGCCAGCAGTTTGGGCCAGGGGGCCAATCAGCCCCAGCATTTT. It specifies CASSLGQGANQPQHF.

V is TRBV6-1 and J is TRBJ2-1; 8 nucleotides agree with TRBD2. CDR1 and CDR2 (germline): MNHNS, SASEGT. The CDR3 loop spans 15 amino acids. The trim removed 2 bases at V and 6 bases at J, leaving 6 bases unmatched. The CDR3 nucleotides read TGTGCCAGCAGTGAATGGGTGGCGGGAGGCAATGAGCAGTTCTTC. Protein: CASSEWVAGGNEQFF.

V gene TRBV11-2 combines with J gene TRBJ2-7; 9 positions agree with TRBD2. V trimming: 0 bases; J trimming: 5 bases; junction bases outside the gene matches: 5. The CDR3 contains 15 residues. CDR1 SGHAT and CDR2 FQNNGV come from the germline V gene. The DNA for the CDR3 is TGTGCCAGCAGCTTAGACCCGGGACTAGCCCACGAGCAGTACTTC. The encoded protein is CASSLDPGLAHEQYF.

The chain has TRBV9 and TRBJ2-1, with TRBD1 as a possible D gene (6 bases). Germline values: CDR1 SGDLS, CDR2 YYNGEE. CDR3 length equals 16 residues. Trimming removed 4 bases at V and 6 bases at J, with 20 bases between. The CDR3 region is CASSPRISGGRNEQFF. CDR3 bases: TGTGCCAGCAGCCCTCGTATCAGTGGGGGCCGCAATGAGCAGTTCTTC.

The DNA of the CDR3 is TGTGCCAGCAGAACTAATATCCGGACACCCTACGAGCAGTACTTC. It encodes CASRTNIRTPYEQYF. This chain joins TRBV7-2 and TRBJ2-7; maybe TRBD1 (5 bases). Trimming cost V 6 bases and J 2 bases, with 17 bases left between them. From germline, CDR1 is SGHTA and CDR2 FQGNSA. The CDR3 is 15 amino acids.

V gene TRBV4-1 combines with J gene TRBJ1-1; 9 bases line up with TRBD1. From germline, CDR1 is MGHRA and CDR2 YSYEKL. The CDR3 covers 14 residues. J lost 1 base, V lost 3 bases, and 0 bases had no gene match. The CDR3 is CASSQTGGNTEAFF. The DNA for the CDR3 is TGCGCCAGCAGCCAGACAGGGGGGAACACTGAAGCTTTCTTT.

The chain is built from TRBV7-6 and TRBJ2-1; D is uncertain. Deletions cut 5 bases from V and 6 bases from J, with 8 bases between. Germline V gives CDR1 SGHVS, CDR2 FNYEAQ. There are 12 residues in the CDR3. The CDR3 bases are TGTGCCAGCAGCCCAGCAGGCAATGAGCAGTTCTTC. It codes for CASSPAGNEQFF.

The chain is built from TRBV10-3 and TRBJ1-1; unclear D gene. Trimming took off 7 bases at V and 1 base at J, with 10 bases between the two ends. The germline gives CDR1 ENHRY, CDR2 SYGVKD. This CDR3 comprises 13 residues. CDR3 coding DNA: TGTGCCATCAAGCCGGGAACGAACACTGAAGCTTTCTTT. Its translation: CAIKPGTNTEAFF.

V gene TRBV7-6 combines with J gene TRBJ1-3; D remains unclear. CDR3 length: 16 residues. The V end was cut by 1 base, the J end by 0 bases, with 10 bases between. Germline V lookup: CDR1 SGHVS, CDR2 FNYEAQ. CDR3: CASSLEGGSSGNTIYF. As DNA, the CDR3 is TGTGCCAGCAGCTTAGAGGGCGGGAGCTCTGGAAACACCATATATTTT. Full variable domain (rest looked up from reference TRBV7-6 and TRBJ1-3): GAGVSQSPRYKVTKRGQDVALRCDPISGHVSLYWYRQALGQGPEFLTYFNYEAQQDKSGLPNDRFSAERPEGSISTLTIQRTEQRDSAMYRCASSLEGGSSGNTIYFGEGSWLTVV.